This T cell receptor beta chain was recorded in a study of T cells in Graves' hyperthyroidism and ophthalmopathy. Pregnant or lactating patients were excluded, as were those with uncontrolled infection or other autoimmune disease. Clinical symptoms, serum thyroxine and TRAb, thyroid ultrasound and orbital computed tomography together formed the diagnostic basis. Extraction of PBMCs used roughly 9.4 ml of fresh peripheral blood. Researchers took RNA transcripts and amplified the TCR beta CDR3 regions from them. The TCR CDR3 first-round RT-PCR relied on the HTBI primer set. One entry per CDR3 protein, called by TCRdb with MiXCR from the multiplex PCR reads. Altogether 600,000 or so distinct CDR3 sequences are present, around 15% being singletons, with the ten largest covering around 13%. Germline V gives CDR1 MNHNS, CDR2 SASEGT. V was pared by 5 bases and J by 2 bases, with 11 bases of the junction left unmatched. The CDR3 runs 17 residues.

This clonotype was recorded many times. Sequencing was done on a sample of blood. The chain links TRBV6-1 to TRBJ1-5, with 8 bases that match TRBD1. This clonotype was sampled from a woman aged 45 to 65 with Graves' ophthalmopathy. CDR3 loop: CASSRLDRGMGNQPQHF. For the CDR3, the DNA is TGTGCCAGCAGTAGACTCGACAGGGGAATGGGCAATCAGCCCCAGCATTTT.